The present T cell receptor beta chain was sequenced within a study of response to subunit inactivated influenza vaccine. General study findings and limits: Only a handful of new T cells, the authors suggested, are recruited with each seasonal influenza vaccination.

This clonotype was counted many times. Its matching antigen is unknown. Each CDR3 protein gets one entry after TCRdb re-called the RT-PCR reads with MiXCR. The sample shows around 480,000 distinct CDR3 sequences, about 15% of them seen only once. Trimming shortened V by 5 bases and J by 3 bases, and 10 bases separated the two germline ends. From germline, CDR1 is ENHRY and CDR2 SYGVKD. CDR3 length: 14 amino acids. This receptor was identified in a man aged 50-75 years who received an inactivated influenza vaccine. The sample in question was CD4+ T cells sorted from PBMCs, obtained 23 months after vaccination. The rearrangement uses TRBV10-3 and TRBJ2-2; D may be TRBD1 (6 bases). The CDR3 DNA is TGTGCCATCAGTTACAGGGACGACACCGGGGAGCTGTTTTTT. Translated, it gives CAISYRDDTGELFF.